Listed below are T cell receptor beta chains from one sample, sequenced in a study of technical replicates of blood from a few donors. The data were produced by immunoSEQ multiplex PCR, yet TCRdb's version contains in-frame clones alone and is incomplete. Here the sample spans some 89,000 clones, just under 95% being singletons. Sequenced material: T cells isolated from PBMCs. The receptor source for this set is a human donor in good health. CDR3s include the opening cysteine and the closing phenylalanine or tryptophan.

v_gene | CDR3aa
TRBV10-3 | CAISDGEGEKLFF
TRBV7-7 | CASSHPPGEETQYF
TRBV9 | CASSVTGGGFSGELFF
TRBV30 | CACKRELNNEQFF
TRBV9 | CASSALAGKGNEQFF
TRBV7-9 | CASRGQGMEPQHF
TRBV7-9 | CASSGTGDYEQYF
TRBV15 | CATSVQVYYEQYF
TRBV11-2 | CASSSLRGTVTYGYTF
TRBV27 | CASSLMEGPRNEQFF
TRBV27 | CASSFKDGANYGYTF
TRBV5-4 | CASSPGTGTKMSNEQFF
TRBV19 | CASSLHPGGTEAFF
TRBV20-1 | CSAREGGTQYF
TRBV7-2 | CASNLRTGGDEQYF
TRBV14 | CASSHLQASSGNTIYF
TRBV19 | CASSSRQGGQPQHF
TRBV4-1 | CASSQDSGESYTGELFF
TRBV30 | CAWSAYRGQVTGANVLTF
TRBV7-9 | CASSLQGFGEQYF
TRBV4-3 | CASSQVEAVNTEAFF
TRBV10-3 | CAINSDRDYGYTF
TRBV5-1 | CASSSQGVLNTEAFF
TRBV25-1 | CASSGQNTGELFF
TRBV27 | CASSPIAGAFDNEQFF
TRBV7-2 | CASSLTRLLRDSEAFF
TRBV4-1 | CASSPDRTRLHEQYF
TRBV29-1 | CSALQGSNEKLFF
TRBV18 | CASSPPASGFTGANVLTF
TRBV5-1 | CASSPGTSGTNNEQFF
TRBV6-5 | CASSYWLADEQFF
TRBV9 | CASSLRDRDVVELFF
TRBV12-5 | CASGTGTGSNQPQHF
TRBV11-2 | CASTTAQTQYF
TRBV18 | CASSPSTGTDTQYF
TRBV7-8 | CASSPYRGKGNTIYF
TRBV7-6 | CASSLAGQGGEQYF
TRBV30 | CAWKPLAGSETQYF
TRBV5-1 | CASSLAGGPDTQYF
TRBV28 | CASSRRGSPYEQYF
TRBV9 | CASSVEVRTSGGNTDTQYF
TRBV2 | CASSLYRDSGYTF
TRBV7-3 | CASKFDSDNSPLHF
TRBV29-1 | CSVDSGTGEETQYF
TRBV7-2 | CASSWAYEQFF
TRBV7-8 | CASSSRLAGGSFSYNEQFF
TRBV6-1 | CASSDRDSENTGELFF
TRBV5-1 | CASSLAPSGSTGELFF
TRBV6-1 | CASSEPTRPGELFF
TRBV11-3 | CASSADEALGNTIYF
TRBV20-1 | CSAIAETQYF
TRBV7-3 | CASSLGQGYETQYF
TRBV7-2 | CASSSQGQGGYTF
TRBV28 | CASSLRVGMGGTDTQYF
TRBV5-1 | CASSLRFKPGLGYGYTF
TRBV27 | CASSLSGTSGSSEQFF
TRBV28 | CASSFPSTTGLNTGELFF
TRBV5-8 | CASSSYSMPDTGELFF
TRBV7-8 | CASSYRTSVLGEQYF
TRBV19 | CASSNQGELFF